Following are 27 T cell receptor beta chains from one sample sequenced in a study of shared T cell receptors in the human thymus. Only in-frame clones appear in the TCRdb table, and some are missing; sequencing was by immunoSEQ multiplex PCR. Seen here are hundreds of thousands of clones, just under 95% observed once, and the top ten hold approximately 0.02%. The sample comprised thymocytes. These receptors were collected from a human donor.

J is TRBJ1-5 and V is TRBV28; D may be TRBD1 (5 bases). Trimming removed 4 bases from V and 3 bases from J, with 10 bases in between. The CDR3 consists of 14 residues. Germline V CDR1 and CDR2: MDHEN, SYDVKM. DNA of the CDR3: TGTGCCAGCAGTTCGCCTGGGGCCAATCAGCCCCAGCATTTT. It yields the protein CASSSPGANQPQHF.

The CDR3 here is CASRAPGDRTSEAFF. The DNA of the CDR3 is TGTGCCAGCAGAGCACCCGGGGACAGAACAAGTGAAGCTTTCTTT. This chain uses TRBV27 with TRBJ1-1, with 7 bases lining up with TRBD1. With 6 bases clipped from V and 7 bases from J, the junction kept 14 bases outside the gene matches. The CDR3 consists of 15 residues. Germline assignment: CDR1 MNHEY and CDR2 SMNVEV (reference sequence).

The chain couples TRBV5-5 to TRBJ2-3; D might be TRBD1 (5 bases). V lost 7 bases, J lost 6 bases, and 9 bases lay in between. The germline V gene encodes CDR1 SGHKS and CDR2 YYEKEE (reference sequence). The CDR3 contains 11 residues. CDR3 nucleotides: TGTGCCAGCCCAGGGAAGGATACGCAGTATTTT. Residues: CASPGKDTQYF.

This CDR3 is CASNPQGSTDTQYF. The DNA for the CDR3 is TGTGCCAGCAACCCACAGGGAAGCACAGATACGCAGTATTTT. This chain joins TRBV27 and TRBJ2-3, with D perhaps TRBD1 (6 bases). The CDR3 covers 14 residues. Germline-derived CDR1 and CDR2 are MNHEY and SMNVEV (reference sequence). Trimming removed 7 bases at V and 0 bases at J, with 11 bases between.

The genes are TRBV9 and TRBJ2-3, with TRBD2 matching 10 bases. CDR1 is SGDLS and CDR2 is YYNGEE in the germline V gene. The V gene end was trimmed by 3 bases and the J gene end by 2 bases; junction bases not matched to a gene: 6. The CDR3 totals 16 residues. For the CDR3, the DNA is TGTGCCAGCAGCGCAGGACTAGCGGTTGACACAGATACGCAGTATTTT. Protein: CASSAGLAVDTDTQYF.

This chain connects TRBV25-1 to TRBJ1-1, with D possibly being TRBD1 (5 bases). Trimming cost V 5 bases and J 5 bases, with 18 bases left between them. Germline assignment: CDR1 MGHDK and CDR2 SYGVNS. This CDR3 has 15 amino acids. This chain's CDR3 is CASSLAGAWGTEAFF. The CDR3 nucleotides are TGTGCCAGCAGTCTGGCCGGGGCATGGGGGACTGAAGCTTTCTTT.

The rearrangement joins TRBV28 to TRBJ1-2, with TRBD1 as a possible D gene (6 bases). Trimming cost V 6 bases and J 4 bases, with 15 bases left between them. Germline-derived CDR1 and CDR2 are MDHEN and SYDVKM. The CDR3 runs 14 residues. The CDR3 sequence is CASSIPDRVYGYTF. CDR3 nucleotides: TGTGCCAGCAGCATTCCGGACAGAGTCTATGGCTACACCTTC.

V usage is TRBV13 and J usage is TRBJ2-7; 9 bases are shared with TRBD1. Germline-derived CDR1 and CDR2 are PRHDT and FYEKMQ (reference sequence). Trimming cost V 5 bases and J 4 bases; bases outside gene matches: 15. CDR3 length: 17 residues. CDR3 in DNA: TGTGCCAGCAGCCCTTACGCTCTGCGGGACAGGGATTACGAGCAGTACTTC. Its translation: CASSPYALRDRDYEQYF. Combining the CDR3 with reference TRBV13 and TRBJ2-7 gives the whole variable domain AAGVIQSPRHLIKEKRETATLKCYPIPRHDTVYWYQQGPGQDPQFLISFYEKMQSDKGSIPDRFSAQQFSDYHSELNMSSLELGDSALYFCASSPYALRDRDYEQYFGPGTRLTVT.

The rearrangement uses TRBV23-1 and TRBJ2-1, with 12 bases aligning to TRBD2. TRBV23-1 is an ORF, and what it does is uncertain. The CDR3 consists of 17 residues. Trimming cost V 4 bases and J 8 bases; bases outside gene matches: 12. CDR3 in amino acids: CASSRPQRLAGVYEQFF. CDR3 sequence (DNA): TGCGCCAGCAGTCGCCCCCAAAGACTAGCGGGAGTATATGAGCAGTTCTTC.

The J gene is TRBJ2-7, the V gene TRBV5-1; TRBD1 matches at 7 bases. Losses at the gene ends were 1 base for V and 2 bases for J; bases not matched to a gene: 3. Germline V gene lookup returns CDR1 SGHRS and CDR2 YFSETQ. This CDR3 spans 14 amino acids. CDR3 sequence: CASSLYRGAYEQYF. CDR3 nucleotides: TGCGCCAGCAGCTTGTACAGGGGAGCCTACGAGCAGTACTTC. The full variable domain, in which reference TRBV5-1 and TRBJ2-7 provide the parts outside the CDR3, is KAGVTQTPRYLIKTRGQQVTLSCSPISGHRSVSWYQQTPGQGLQFLFEYFSETQRNKGNFPGRFSGRQFSNSRSEMNVSTLELGDSALYLCASSLYRGAYEQYFGPGTRLTVT.

The chain uses TRBV5-1 and TRBJ2-2; D gene ambiguous. The length of the CDR3 is 15 residues. The ends were cut back, 4 bases at V and 0 bases at J, with 10 bases in the middle. CDR1 and CDR2 (germline): SGHRS, YFSETQ. The CDR3 loop is CASSADGSNTGELFF. In DNA, the CDR3 is TGCGCCAGCAGCGCGGACGGATCGAACACCGGGGAGCTGTTTTTT. Full variable domain (missing parts from reference TRBV5-1 and TRBJ2-2): KAGVTQTPRYLIKTRGQQVTLSCSPISGHRSVSWYQQTPGQGLQFLFEYFSETQRNKGNFPGRFSGRQFSNSRSEMNVSTLELGDSALYLCASSADGSNTGELFFGEGSRLTVL.

This chain connects TRBV27 to TRBJ2-1, with a possible D match to TRBD2 (7 bases). The CDR3 is made up of 14 amino acids. V was trimmed by 0 bases and J by 8 bases, leaving 11 bases between them. Germline assignment: CDR1 MNHEY and CDR2 SMNVEV (reference sequence). The CDR3 region has the DNA TGTGCCAGCAGTTTATCAAGCGGGACACATGAGCAGTTCTTC. Translated: CASSLSSGTHEQFF.

This chain links TRBV7-9 with TRBJ2-7, with D possibly matching TRBD1 (6 bases). The CDR3 extends over 18 amino acids. The ends were cut back, 5 bases at V and 6 bases at J, with 29 bases in the middle. Germline CDR1 SEHNR, CDR2 FQNEAQ (reference sequence). In DNA, the CDR3 is TGTGCCAGCAGCCCCAGGACAGACCTCTTACCTCCTTTGTGCGAGCAGTACTTC. This translates into CASSPRTDLLPPLCEQYF.

This chain uses TRBV28 with TRBJ1-2; tentative D call: TRBD1 (6 bases). This CDR3 has 14 residues. Trimming left V 4 bases short and J 5 bases short, with 14 bases between. Germline CDR1 is MDHEN and CDR2 is SYDVKM. The CDR3 spells CASSSEQGQYGYTF. DNA of the CDR3: TGTGCCAGCAGTTCAGAACAGGGCCAATATGGCTACACCTTC.

This chain connects TRBV7-3 to TRBJ2-2; 13 bases are shared with TRBD2. The junction had 9 bases not matched to a gene; V was cut back by 0 bases and J by 2 bases. Looked up from germline, CDR1 is SGHTA and CDR2 is FQGTGA. This CDR3 is built from 20 residues. CDR3 loop: CASSLTLTSGRLYNTGELFF. The DNA of the CDR3 is TGTGCCAGCAGCTTAACGTTGACTAGCGGGAGGCTCTATAACACCGGGGAGCTGTTTTTT.

Only one count was recorded for this clone. This rearrangement joins TRBV4-3 to TRBJ1-2; the D gene is possibly TRBD1 (5 bases). Germline V gives CDR1 LGHNA, CDR2 YSLEER. The CDR3 is made up of 14 amino acids. Trimming removed 0 bases at V and 4 bases at J, with 9 bases between. CDR3 amino acids: CASSQDGGGYGYTF. The CDR3 DNA reads as TGCGCCAGCAGCCAAGATGGGGGGGGCTATGGCTACACCTTC.

This chain links TRBV28 with TRBJ2-2, with a possible D match to TRBD1 (6 bases). Trimming removed 4 bases from V and 3 bases from J, with 9 bases in between. This CDR3 comprises 14 residues. CDR1 is MDHEN, CDR2 SYDVKM, per germline. The CDR3 here is CASSCRQDTGELFF. Here the CDR3 DNA reads TGTGCCAGCAGTTGTCGACAGGACACCGGGGAGCTGTTTTTT. Combining the CDR3 with reference TRBV28 and TRBJ2-2 gives the whole variable domain DVKVTQSSRYLVKRTGEKVFLECVQDMDHENMFWYRQDPGLGLRLIYFSYDVKMKEKGDIPEGYSVSREKKERFSLILESASTNQTSMYLCASSCRQDTGELFFGEGSRLTVL.

This rearrangement joins TRBV2 to TRBJ2-5; no firm D call. CDR1 and CDR2 from the germline V gene are SNHLY and FYNNEI. V lost 8 bases to trimming and J lost 0 bases, with 10 bases between them. This CDR3 has 13 amino acids. The CDR3 is CASQRKDQETQYF. For the CDR3, the DNA is TGTGCCAGCCAAAGAAAGGACCAAGAGACCCAGTACTTC. Variable domain in full (rest from reference TRBV2 and TRBJ2-5): EPEVTQTPSHQVTQMGQEVILRCVPISNHLYFYWYRQILGQKVEFLVSFYNNEISEKSEIFDDQFSVERPDGSNFTLKIRSTKLEDSAMYFCASQRKDQETQYFGPGTRLLVL.

The J gene is TRBJ2-3, the V gene TRBV6-1; TRBD1 matches 8 bases. V gave up 7 bases and J gave up 2 bases; unmatched junction bases: 5. Germline V gene lookup returns CDR1 MNHNS and CDR2 SASEGT. The CDR3 consists of 14 residues. CDR3 nucleotide sequence: TGTGCCAGCAATAGACAGGGGCTCACAGATACGCAGTATTTT. Protein product: CASNRQGLTDTQYF.

This chain uses TRBV27 with TRBJ2-7, with D perhaps TRBD1 (5 bases). This CDR3 is built from 17 residues. Germline V gene data show CDR1 as MNHEY and CDR2 as SMNVEV (reference sequence). The V gene lost 3 bases and the J gene lost 4 bases, with 22 bases spanning the gap. CDR3 DNA: TGTGCCAGCAGTTTTGGACCTAAGGACATAGTGGGGTACGAGCAGTACTTC. It translates to CASSFGPKDIVGYEQYF.

The chain employs TRBV27 and TRBJ2-3; 11 positions agree with TRBD2. Germline V gives CDR1 MNHEY, CDR2 SMNVEV (reference sequence). The CDR3 consists of 15 residues. J lost 2 bases, V lost 5 bases, and 3 bases had no gene match. The CDR3 here is CASSPTSGTTDTQYF. CDR3 nucleotides: TGTGCCAGCAGTCCGACTAGCGGGACCACAGATACGCAGTATTTT.

The CDR3 sequence is CASRLAQRSSYEQYF. For the CDR3, the DNA is TGTGCAAGTCGCTTAGCCCAACGGAGCTCCTACGAGCAGTACTTC. The chain employs TRBV12-2 and TRBJ2-7; the DNA was not used to check the table's D call, TRBD2. TRBV12-2 has pseudogene status. This CDR3 region has 15 residues.

The chain has TRBV19 and TRBJ2-3; D is uncertain. The germline V and J ends were trimmed by 4 bases and 2 bases, with 7 bases remaining between them. Germline CDR1 reads LNHDA; CDR2 reads SQIVND (reference sequence). CDR3 length equals 13 residues. CDR3 in amino acids: CASSTVPTDTQYF. CDR3 DNA sequence: TGTGCCAGTAGTACCGTCCCCACAGATACGCAGTATTTT.

V and J are TRBV29-1 and TRBJ1-2; 8 bases match TRBD1. V lost 6 bases, J lost 3 bases, and 9 bases stayed unmatched. CDR1 is SQVTM and CDR2 is ANQGSEA in the germline V gene. This CDR3 has 14 residues. The DNA of the CDR3 is TGCAGCGTCCTGGACAGGGCCAATGACTATGGCTACACCTTC. It specifies CSVLDRANDYGYTF.

The rearrangement links TRBV28 to TRBJ1-2; 8 nucleotides line up with TRBD1. This CDR3 spans 20 amino acids. Losses at the gene ends were 7 bases for V and 3 bases for J; bases not matched to a gene: 25. Germline lookup yields CDR1 MDHEN and CDR2 SYDVKM. This CDR3 reads CASTILPIRQGALLDYGYTF. The CDR3 coding sequence is TGTGCCAGCACTATTTTACCGATCCGGCAGGGGGCATTATTGGACTATGGCTACACCTTC.

This clone has just a few counts. For the CDR3, the DNA is TGTGCCAGCAGGGACAGATGCTCGTACAATGAGCAGTTCTTC. It yields the protein CASRDRCSYNEQFF. This chain connects TRBV27 to TRBJ2-1; a weak D match, TRBD1 (6 bases). CDR3 length: 14 amino acids. Germline CDR1 is MNHEY and CDR2 is SMNVEV (reference sequence). With 6 bases removed from V and 4 bases from J, the gap between germline ends came to 13 bases.

CDR3 sequence (DNA): TGTGCCAGCAGCTTAGAGGCAAGGACACCTTCCTACGAGCAGTACTTC. Encoded protein: CASSLEARTPSYEQYF. The rearrangement uses TRBV11-2 and TRBJ2-7, with a tentative D call TRBD1 (5 bases). Germline V gene lookup returns CDR1 SGHAT and CDR2 FQNNGV. The ends were cut back, 0 bases at V and 1 base at J, with 13 bases in the middle. This CDR3 has 16 residues.